This TCR beta chain was documented in a study of T-cell reconstitution after alpha-beta-depleted transplantation in children. Study-wide findings and caveats: One year post-transplant, T-cell counts and diversity were largely derived from T cells produced anew.

Preparing the TCRbeta library involved the use of unique molecular identifiers. TCRdb reanalysed the PCR reads using MiXCR and keeps one entry per CDR3 protein. The sample lists about 300,000 distinct CDR3 sequences; roughly 8.2% were seen once. V was clipped by 3 bases and J by 6 bases; unmatched bases: 8. The CDR3 totals 15 residues. CDR1 SNHLY and CDR2 FYNNEI come from the germline V gene. This clonotype showed up just a few times. The target antigen is unknown. This clonotype was obtained from a female patient aged 2-9 years who had a stem cell transplant for Fanconi anemia, so the T cells may come from the graft donor. The J gene is TRBJ2-3, the V gene TRBV2; TRBD2 matches 8 bases. The specimen comprised peripheral blood, sampled 360 days after TCRalphabeta/CD19-depleted stem cell transplant. The CDR3 loop is CASSEFGGGLDTQYF. The DNA for the CDR3 is TGTGCCAGCAGTGAGTTCGGGGGGGGCCTCGATACGCAGTATTTT.